The T cell receptor (beta chain) described here comes from a study of T cells in Graves' hyperthyroidism and ophthalmopathy. From germline, CDR1 is LNHNV and CDR2 YYDKDF (reference sequence). Trimming cost V 3 bases and J 3 bases; bases outside gene matches: 0. The CDR3 length is 15 residues. Amplified TCR beta CDR3 regions came from RNA transcripts. A set of HTBI primers served as the primers for a first-round RT-PCR of the TCR CDR3. TCRdb itself ran the multiplex PCR reads through MiXCR, one entry per CDR3 protein. This sample carries about 510,000 distinct CDR3 sequences, about 45% of them seen once, and the ten largest clones take roughly 45%.

This sequence originates from an adult woman with Graves' disease, either hyperthyroidism or ophthalmopathy (not recorded which). The sample was peripheral blood or thyroid tissue (not recorded which). The chain joins TRBV15 to TRBJ2-3; 13 bases match TRBD2. CDR3 coding DNA: TGTGCCACCAGCAGGACTAGCGGGAGGACAGATACGCAGTATTTT. It encodes CATSRTSGRTDTQYF. The full variable domain, in which reference TRBV15 and TRBJ2-3 provide the parts outside the CDR3, is DAMVIQNPRYQVTQFGKPVTLSCSQTLNHNVMYWYQQKSSQAPKLLFHYYDKDFNNEADTPDNFQSRRPNTSFCFLDIRSPGLGDTAMYLCATSRTSGRTDTQYFGPGTRLTVL.